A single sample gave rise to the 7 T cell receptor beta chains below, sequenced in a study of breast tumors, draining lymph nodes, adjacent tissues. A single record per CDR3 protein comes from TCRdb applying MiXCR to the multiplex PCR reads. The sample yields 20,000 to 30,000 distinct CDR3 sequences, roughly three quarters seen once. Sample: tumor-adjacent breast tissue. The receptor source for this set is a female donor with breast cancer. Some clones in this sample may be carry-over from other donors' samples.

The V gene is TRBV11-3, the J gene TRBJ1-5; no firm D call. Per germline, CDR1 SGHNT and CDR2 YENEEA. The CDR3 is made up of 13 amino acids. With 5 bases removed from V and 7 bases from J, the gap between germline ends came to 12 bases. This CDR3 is CASSLVGDQPQHF. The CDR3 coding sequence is TGTGCCAGCAGCCTTGTGGGAGACCAGCCCCAGCATTTT.

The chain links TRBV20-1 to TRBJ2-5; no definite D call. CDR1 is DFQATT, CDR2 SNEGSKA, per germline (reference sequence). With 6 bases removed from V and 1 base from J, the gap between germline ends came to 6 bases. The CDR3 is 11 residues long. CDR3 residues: CSASPQETQYF. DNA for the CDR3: TGCAGTGCCTCGCCCCAAGAGACCCAGTACTTC.

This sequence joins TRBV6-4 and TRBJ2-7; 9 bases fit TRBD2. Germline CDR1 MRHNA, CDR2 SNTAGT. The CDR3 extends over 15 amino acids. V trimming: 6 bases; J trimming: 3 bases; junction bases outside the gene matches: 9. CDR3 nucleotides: TGTGCCAGCAGCCCCTCCGGGACTAGCTACTACGAGCAGTACTTC. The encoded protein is CASSPSGTSYYEQYF.

The CDR3 nucleotides read TGCAGTGCTAGCCATTACCGGGAGCCCTCCTACAATGAGCAGTTCTTC. Translated, it gives CSASHYREPSYNEQFF. The J gene is TRBJ2-1, the V gene TRBV20-1; maybe TRBD2 (6 bases). Germline CDR1 DFQATT, CDR2 SNEGSKA (reference sequence). CDR3 length equals 16 residues. The ends were cut back, 3 bases at V and 0 bases at J, with 15 bases in the middle.

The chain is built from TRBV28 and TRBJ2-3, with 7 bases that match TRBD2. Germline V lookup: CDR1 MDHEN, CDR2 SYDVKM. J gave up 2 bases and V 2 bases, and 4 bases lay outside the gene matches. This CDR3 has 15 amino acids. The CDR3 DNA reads TGTGCCAGCAGTTTAGCGGGAGAGTCCACAGATACGCAGTATTTT. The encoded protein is CASSLAGESTDTQYF.

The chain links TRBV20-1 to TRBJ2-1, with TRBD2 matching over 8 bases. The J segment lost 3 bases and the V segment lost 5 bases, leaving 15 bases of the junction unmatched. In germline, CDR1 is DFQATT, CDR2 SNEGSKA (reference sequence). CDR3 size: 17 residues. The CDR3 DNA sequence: TGCAGTGCTCCACCCCCCAGCGGGAGTCTTCTCTACAATGAGCAGTTCTTC. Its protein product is CSAPPPSGSLLYNEQFF.

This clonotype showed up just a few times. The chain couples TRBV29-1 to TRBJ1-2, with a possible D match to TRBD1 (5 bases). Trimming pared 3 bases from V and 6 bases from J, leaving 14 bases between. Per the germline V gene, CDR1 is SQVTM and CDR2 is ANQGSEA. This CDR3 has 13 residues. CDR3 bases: TGCAGCGTTGACCGCCTATGGGGGAATGGCTACACCTTC. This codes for CSVDRLWGNGYTF.